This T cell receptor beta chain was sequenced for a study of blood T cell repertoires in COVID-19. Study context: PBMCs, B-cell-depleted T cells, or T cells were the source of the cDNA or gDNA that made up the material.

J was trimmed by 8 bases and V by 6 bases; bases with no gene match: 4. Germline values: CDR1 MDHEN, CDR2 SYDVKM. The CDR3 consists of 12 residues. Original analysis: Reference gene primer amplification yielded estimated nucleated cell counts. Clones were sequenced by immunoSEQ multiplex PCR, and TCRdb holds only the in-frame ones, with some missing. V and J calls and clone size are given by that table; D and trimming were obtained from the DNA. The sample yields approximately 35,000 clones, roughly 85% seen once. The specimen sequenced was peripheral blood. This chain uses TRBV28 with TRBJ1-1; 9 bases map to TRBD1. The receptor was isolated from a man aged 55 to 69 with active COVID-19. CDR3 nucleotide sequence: TGTGCCAGCAGGGGGGGGACAGGGGAAGCTTTCTTT. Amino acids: CASRGGTGEAFF.